The 10 T cell receptor beta chains reported below all come from one sample, sequenced in a study of beta chain features in type 1 diabetes. Every bit of the isolated RNA underwent reverse transcription, so sequencing read expressed TCRB transcripts. TCRdb's table, derived via immunoSEQ multiplex PCR, lists solely in-frame clones and lacks some. Here the sample spans about 900,000 clones, roughly a sixth being singletons. Specimen: naive CD4+ T cells from blood. These receptors all come from a woman between 18 and 29 years old in good health.

The CDR3 loop is CASSVDRRDNEQFF. Here the CDR3 DNA reads TGCGCCAGCAGCGTCGATAGACGGGACAATGAGCAGTTCTTC. This chain joins TRBV5-1 and TRBJ2-1; D unclear. CDR1 SGHRS and CDR2 YFSETQ come from the germline V gene. The germline V and J ends were trimmed by 4 bases and 5 bases, with 13 bases remaining between them. This CDR3 is 14 amino acids long.

This clone has just a few counts. The chain couples TRBV5-1 to TRBJ2-1; 7 nucleotides agree with TRBD2. Germline V gene sequence: CDR1 SGHRS, CDR2 YFSETQ. V gave up 2 bases and J gave up 5 bases; unmatched junction bases: 4. The CDR3 extends over 14 amino acids. The CDR3 DNA sequence: TGCGCCAGCAGCTTCGCTAGCGGTAACAATGAGCAGTTCTTC. Its protein is CASSFASGNNEQFF.

Only a few counts were recorded for this clone. V and J are TRBV11-2 and TRBJ1-5; D ambiguous. Trimming took off 5 bases at V and 5 bases at J, with 19 bases between the two ends. CDR1 is SGHAT and CDR2 is FQNNGV in the germline V gene. The CDR3 spans 16 residues. The CDR3 spells CASSPSPPRVDQPQHF. The CDR3, as DNA: TGTGCCAGCAGCCCGAGCCCCCCGCGCGTGGATCAGCCCCAGCATTTT.

The V and J genes are TRBV7-2 and TRBJ2-2; TRBD2 matches 8 bases. From germline, CDR1 is SGHTA and CDR2 FQGNSA. This CDR3 is 14 amino acids long. V trimming: 4 bases; J trimming: 4 bases; junction bases outside the gene matches: 2. CDR3: CASSSGGFTGELFF. The CDR3 DNA reads TGTGCCAGCAGCTCGGGAGGGTTCACCGGGGAGCTGTTTTTT.

CDR3 in amino acids: CASYHLNTEAFF. CDR3 nucleotide sequence: TGTGCCAGCTATCACCTAAACACTGAAGCTTTCTTT. V usage is TRBV19 and J usage is TRBJ1-1; no definite D call. V was pared by 9 bases and J by 2 bases, with 10 bases between. Germline V lookup: CDR1 LNHDA, CDR2 SQIVND (reference sequence). The CDR3 consists of 12 residues. The full variable domain, rest sourced from reference TRBV19 and TRBJ1-1, is DGGITQSPKYLFRKEGQNVTLSCEQNLNHDAMYWYRQDPGQGLRLIYYSQIVNDFQKGDIAEGYSVSREKKESFPLTVTSAQKNPTAFYLCASYHLNTEAFFGQGTRLTVV.

This sequence joins TRBV14 and TRBJ2-1, with 12 bases lining up with TRBD2. Losses at the gene ends were 1 base for V and 10 bases for J; bases not matched to a gene: 11. Germline assignment: CDR1 SGHDN and CDR2 FVKESK. The CDR3 is 17 residues long. The CDR3 sequence: CASSQALSSGRVKEQFF. As DNA, the CDR3 is TGTGCCAGCAGCCAAGCCCTTTCTAGCGGGAGGGTCAAGGAGCAGTTCTTC.

V usage is TRBV2 and J usage is TRBJ2-7; tentatively, D is TRBD2 (7 bases). The length of the CDR3 is 14 residues. V was trimmed by 7 bases and J by 4 bases, leaving 17 bases between them. CDR1 is SNHLY and CDR2 is FYNNEI in the germline V gene. CDR3 amino acids: CASTPGGLSYEQYF. The CDR3 bases are TGTGCCAGCACGCCCGGGGGGCTATCGTACGAGCAGTACTTC.

This chain joins TRBV11-2 and TRBJ2-7, with D hard to call. Germline loops: CDR1 SGHAT, CDR2 FQNNGV. The length of the CDR3 is 14 residues. V lost 2 bases to trimming and J lost 2 bases, with 10 bases between them. The CDR3: CASSLPVSPYEQYF. CDR3 DNA sequence: TGTGCCAGCAGCTTACCGGTGTCCCCCTACGAGCAGTACTTC.

There are a few counts of this clone. The chain joins TRBV2 to TRBJ1-1; possible D gene TRBD1, 6 bases. The CDR3 is made up of 12 amino acids. V was shortened by 11 bases and J by 5 bases, with 15 bases between the two germline ends. Germline lookup yields CDR1 SNHLY and CDR2 FYNNEI. The CDR3, as DNA: TGTGCCGACGGACCCAGGGGAACTGAAGCTTTCTTT. It yields the protein CADGPRGTEAFF.

This clone was found a few times. The chain combines TRBV28 with TRBJ2-2; TRBD1 matches 8 bases. V dropped 6 bases and J dropped 6; count of bases not matched to a gene: 6. Germline CDR1 and CDR2: MDHEN and SYDVKM. This CDR3 spans 14 amino acids. In nucleotides, the CDR3 is TGTGCCAGCAGACAGGGGGTTTCTTCCGGGGAGCTGTTTTTT. Its translation: CASRQGVSSGELFF.